Below are 22 T cell receptor beta chains sequenced from a single sample in a study of cytomegalovirus exposure and HLA in healthy donors. Primers for the PCR totalled 60 Vbeta and 13 Jbeta. Sequencing used immunoSEQ multiplex PCR; TCRdb keeps in-frame clones, though not all of them. The sample lists 180,000 or so clones; over 65% were seen once. The specimen sequenced was PBMCs. These TCRs come from a boy aged 2 to 10 in good health and CMV-seronegative.

In its sample, this clone was seen a few times. The chain carries TRBV9 and TRBJ2-3; TRBD2 matches at 8 bases. From germline, CDR1 is SGDLS and CDR2 YYNGEE. The CDR3 runs to 16 residues. Unmatched junction bases numbered 4, after V lost 0 bases and J lost 1 base. The CDR3 DNA follows: TGTGCCAGCAGCGTAGCTCAAGCGGGGGGCACAGATACGCAGTATTTT. Translating it yields CASSVAQAGGTDTQYF. The whole variable domain, filled in from reference TRBV9 and TRBJ2-3, reads DSGVTQTPKHLITATGQRVTLRCSPRSGDLSVYWYQQSLDQGLQFLIQYYNGEERAKGNILERFSAQQFPDLHSELNLSSLELGDSALYFCASSVAQAGGTDTQYFGPGTRLTVL.

Note on this clone: The identical CDR3 is also encoded by other nucleotide sequences in the sample. This chain uses TRBV20-1 with TRBJ2-7; D gene uncertain. V dropped 6 bases and J dropped 4 bases, with 10 bases sitting between them. Germline V lookup: CDR1 DFQATT, CDR2 SNEGSKA (reference sequence). This CDR3 region has 11 residues. The CDR3 bases are TGCAGTGCAGACTTTTCTTACGAGCAGTACTTC. Translation gives CSADFSYEQYF.

This chain connects TRBV4-1 to TRBJ1-5, with 12 nucleotides matching TRBD1. Germline V gives CDR1 MGHRA, CDR2 YSYEKL. The CDR3 extends over 17 amino acids. V was pared by 1 base and J by 8 bases, with 9 bases of the junction left unmatched. CDR3 sequence: CASSQAGGTGGWKPQHF. The DNA of the CDR3 is TGCGCCAGCAGCCAAGCGGGTGGGACAGGGGGCTGGAAGCCCCAGCATTTT.

This chain joins TRBV11-3 and TRBJ2-2; D perhaps matches TRBD2 (6 bases). The CDR3 runs 17 residues. V dropped 0 bases and J dropped 6 bases, with 17 bases sitting between them. From germline, CDR1 is SGHNT and CDR2 YENEEA. The CDR3 loop reads CASSLEGWGGNAGELFF. The CDR3 region has the DNA TGTGCCAGCAGCTTAGAGGGATGGGGAGGAAACGCCGGGGAGCTGTTTTTT.

The chain is built from TRBV2 and TRBJ1-1; D not certain. The germline V and J ends were trimmed by 4 bases and 5 bases, with 2 bases remaining between them. Germline V gene sequence: CDR1 SNHLY, CDR2 FYNNEI. The length of the CDR3 is 10 residues. CDR3: CASSVTEAFF. DNA of the CDR3: TGTGCCAGCAGTGTAACTGAAGCTTTCTTT.

The rearrangement joins TRBV7-3 to TRBJ1-1, with a tentative D call TRBD1 (6 bases). The length of the CDR3 is 15 residues. CDR1 SGHTA and CDR2 FQGTGA come from the germline V gene. V lost 3 bases to trimming and J lost 3 bases, with 14 bases between them. The CDR3 DNA follows: TGTGCCAGCAGCTTTAACGGGGGGCGAGACACTGAAGCTTTCTTT. Residues: CASSFNGGRDTEAFF.

This chain uses TRBV7-9 with TRBJ1-2, with 7 positions matching TRBD1. V lost 5 bases to trimming and J lost 13 bases; unmatched junction nucleotides: 7. Germline CDR1 reads SEHNR; CDR2 reads FQNEAQ (reference sequence). The CDR3 spans 11 residues. The CDR3 loop is CASSNRDRATF. DNA of the CDR3: TGTGCCAGCAGCAACCGAGACAGGGCCACCTTC.

Points on this clone: At one end, the junction sequence differs from germline, possibly due to a read error. J is TRBJ2-3 and V is TRBV10-3; 8 bases are shared with TRBD2. Germline V CDR1 and CDR2: ENHRY, SYGVKD. The CDR3 is 12 amino acids. The CDR3 DNA is TGCGCAGCGGGGGAAAGCACAGATACGCAGTATTTT. Its translation: CAAGESTDTQYF.

The chain links TRBV5-6 to TRBJ1-1; TRBD1 might be the D (5 bases). This CDR3 is built from 16 residues. The V gene's germline CDR1 is SGHDT and CDR2 YYEEEE. The V end lost 0 bases, the J end lost 10 bases, and 22 bases lay between the germline ends. CDR3 coding DNA: TGTGCCAGCAGCTTGGGGCTCTCAAGTGTGGGGCCCGCAGCTTTCTTT. As protein: CASSLGLSSVGPAAFF.

The V call is TRBV18, the J call TRBJ2-1; 11 nucleotides match TRBD2. Germline loops: CDR1 KGHSH, CDR2 LQKENI. CDR3 length equals 17 residues. V lost 2 bases to trimming and J lost 5 bases; unmatched junction nucleotides: 8. CDR3 protein: CASSPITSGGSNNEQFF. CDR3 sequence (DNA): TGTGCCAGCTCACCAATTACTAGCGGGGGTTCCAACAATGAGCAGTTCTTC.

The chain joins TRBV15 to TRBJ2-3, with D unclear. The CDR3 extends over 18 amino acids. Germline V gene data show CDR1 as LNHNV and CDR2 as YYDKDF (reference sequence). The V and J ends lost 5 bases and 2 bases respectively, with 23 bases between them. The CDR3 loop is CATSGGKGLPYYTDTQYF. Here the CDR3 DNA reads TGTGCCACCAGCGGCGGCAAAGGCCTCCCCTACTACACAGATACGCAGTATTTT.

This clone appeared once. The chain employs TRBV30 and TRBJ1-6, with a possible D match to TRBD1 (5 bases). V was clipped by 3 bases and J by 1 base, with 7 bases between them. CDR3 length: 14 residues. Per the germline V gene, CDR1 is GTSNPN and CDR2 is SVGIG (reference sequence). CDR3 nucleotides: TGTGCCTGGAGAAGGGGATCCTATAATTCACCCCTCCACTTT. Its translation: CAWRRGSYNSPLHF.

Points on this clone: The same CDR3 also results from other DNA sequences found in this sample. This chain links TRBV4-2 with TRBJ2-3; TRBD2 aligns across 8 bases. CDR3 length equals 14 residues. CDR1 and CDR2 (germline): LGHNA, YNFKEQ. With V trimmed by 3 bases and J by 3 bases, 2 bases remained unmatched. CDR3 protein: CASSQGLVTDTQYF. The CDR3 DNA reads as TGTGCCAGCAGCCAGGGACTAGTGACAGATACGCAGTATTTT.

The V and J genes are TRBV4-2 and TRBJ2-1; 8 bases are shared with TRBD2. V lost 0 bases and J lost 3; bases outside the gene matches: 4. CDR1 LGHNA and CDR2 YNFKEQ come from the germline V gene. CDR3 length: 16 residues. This CDR3 is CASSQDTGGIYNEQFF. CDR3 nucleotide sequence: TGTGCCAGCAGCCAAGATACGGGGGGGATCTACAATGAGCAGTTCTTC.

This sequence joins TRBV20-1 and TRBJ2-7; D ambiguous. Germline V gives CDR1 DFQATT, CDR2 SNEGSKA (reference sequence). The CDR3 runs 10 residues. V lost 0 bases and J lost 6, with 3 bases in between. The CDR3: CSARDIEQYF. The CDR3 DNA is TGCAGTGCTAGAGATATCGAGCAGTACTTC.

V usage is TRBV13 and J usage is TRBJ1-1; D is perhaps TRBD1 (6 bases). V was clipped by 5 bases and J by 4 bases, with 17 bases between them. This CDR3 is 15 amino acids long. Germline CDR1 and CDR2: PRHDT and FYEKMQ (reference sequence). The CDR3 DNA sequence: TGTGCCAGCAGCGCCCTGGGGGGGGCGGGCACTGAAGCTTTCTTT. Protein sequence: CASSALGGAGTEAFF.

This clone was seen more than once but under ten times. The genes are TRBV10-3 and TRBJ2-3; no clear D. The CDR3 runs 12 residues. V lost 6 bases, J lost 0 bases, and 4 bases lay in between. In germline, CDR1 is ENHRY, CDR2 SYGVKD. In DNA, the CDR3 is TGTGCCATCAGCACTAGCACAGATACGCAGTATTTT. Translation: CAISTSTDTQYF.

The chain carries TRBV6-7 and TRBJ2-1, with 7 bases that match TRBD2. TRBV6-7 has ORF status, its function being uncertain. J lost 0 bases, V lost 6 bases, and 17 bases had no gene match. The CDR3 totals 19 residues. Here the CDR3 reads CASSCAPSGVLSSYNEQFF. DNA for the CDR3: TGTGCCAGCAGCTGCGCCCCGAGCGGGGTCTTAAGCTCCTACAATGAGCAGTTCTTC.

The CDR3 DNA follows: TGTGCCATCAGTGATTTGGGACACATGGACGAGCAGTACTTC. This codes for CAISDLGHMDEQYF. V gene TRBV10-3 combines with J gene TRBJ2-7; tentative D call: TRBD1 (6 bases). V dropped 3 bases and J dropped 5 bases, with 14 bases sitting between them. Germline assignment: CDR1 ENHRY and CDR2 SYGVKD. There are 14 residues in the CDR3.

This chain uses TRBV4-3 with TRBJ1-6; D gene unclear. This CDR3 spans 18 amino acids. Trimming left V 0 bases short and J 4 bases short, with 16 bases between. Germline CDR1 is LGHNA and CDR2 is YSLEER. The CDR3 DNA is TGCGCCAGCAGCCAAGAGGGTCGGGGAAAAGGGTATAATTCACCCCTCCACTTT. It yields the protein CASSQEGRGKGYNSPLHF.

J is TRBJ1-1 and V is TRBV2, with D perhaps matching TRBD1 (6 bases). V was shortened by 8 bases and J by 4 bases, with 14 bases between the two germline ends. Germline lookup yields CDR1 SNHLY and CDR2 FYNNEI. The CDR3 runs 13 residues. Here the CDR3 reads CASGLGQTTEAFF. The DNA for the CDR3 is TGTGCCAGCGGCTTAGGACAGACCACTGAAGCTTTCTTT.

V and J are TRBV6-1 and TRBJ1-2; D is uncertain. The CDR3 is 13 amino acids. CDR1 is MNHNS, CDR2 SASEGT, per germline. The germline V and J ends were trimmed by 4 bases and 4 bases, with 10 bases remaining between them. The CDR3 protein is CASSGRVPYGYTF. The CDR3 nucleotides are TGTGCCAGCAGTGGGAGGGTTCCCTATGGCTACACCTTC.